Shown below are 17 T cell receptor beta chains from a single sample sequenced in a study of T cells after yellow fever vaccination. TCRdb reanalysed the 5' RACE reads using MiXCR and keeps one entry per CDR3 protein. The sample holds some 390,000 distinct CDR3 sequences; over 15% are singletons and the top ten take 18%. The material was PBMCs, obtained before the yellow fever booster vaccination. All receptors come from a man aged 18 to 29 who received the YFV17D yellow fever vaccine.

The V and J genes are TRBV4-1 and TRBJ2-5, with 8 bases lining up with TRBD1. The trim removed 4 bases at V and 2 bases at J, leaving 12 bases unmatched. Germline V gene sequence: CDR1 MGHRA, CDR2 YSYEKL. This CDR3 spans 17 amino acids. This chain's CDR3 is CASSPEGDRIVQETQYF. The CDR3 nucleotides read TGCGCCAGCAGCCCCGAGGGGGACAGGATAGTTCAAGAGACCCAGTACTTC.

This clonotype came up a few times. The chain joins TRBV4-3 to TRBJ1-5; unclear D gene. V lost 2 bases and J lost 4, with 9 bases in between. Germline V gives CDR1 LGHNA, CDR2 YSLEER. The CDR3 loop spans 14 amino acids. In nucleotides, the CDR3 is TGCGCCAGCAGCCAATCAAGCGTTAATCAGCCCCAGCATTTT. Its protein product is CASSQSSVNQPQHF.

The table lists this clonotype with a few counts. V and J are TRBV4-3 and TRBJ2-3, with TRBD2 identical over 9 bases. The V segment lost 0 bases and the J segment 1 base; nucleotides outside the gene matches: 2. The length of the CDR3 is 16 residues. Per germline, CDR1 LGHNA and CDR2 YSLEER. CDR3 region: CASSQDPSGGTDTQYF. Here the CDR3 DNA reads TGCGCCAGCAGCCAAGATCCTAGCGGGGGCACAGATACGCAGTATTTT.

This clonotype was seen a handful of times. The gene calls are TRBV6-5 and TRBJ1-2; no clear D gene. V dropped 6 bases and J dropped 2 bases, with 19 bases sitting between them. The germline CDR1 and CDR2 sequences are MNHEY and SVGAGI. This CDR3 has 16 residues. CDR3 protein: CASSPTSGWLNYGYTF. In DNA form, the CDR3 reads TGTGCCAGCAGCCCAACGAGTGGCTGGCTGAACTATGGCTACACCTTC.

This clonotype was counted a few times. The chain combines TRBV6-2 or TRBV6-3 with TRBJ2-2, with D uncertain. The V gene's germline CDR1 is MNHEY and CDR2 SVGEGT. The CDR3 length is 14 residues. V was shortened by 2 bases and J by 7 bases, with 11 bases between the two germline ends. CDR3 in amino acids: CASSYPGRSGELFF. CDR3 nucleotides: TGTGCCAGCAGTTACCCGGGCCGAAGCGGGGAGCTGTTTTTT.

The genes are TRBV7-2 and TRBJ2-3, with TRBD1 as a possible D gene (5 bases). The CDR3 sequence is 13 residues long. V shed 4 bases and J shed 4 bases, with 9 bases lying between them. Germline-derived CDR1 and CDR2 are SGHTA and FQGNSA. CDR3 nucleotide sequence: TGTGCCAGCAGCTCCCAGGGTTCAGATACGCAGTATTTT. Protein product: CASSSQGSDTQYF.

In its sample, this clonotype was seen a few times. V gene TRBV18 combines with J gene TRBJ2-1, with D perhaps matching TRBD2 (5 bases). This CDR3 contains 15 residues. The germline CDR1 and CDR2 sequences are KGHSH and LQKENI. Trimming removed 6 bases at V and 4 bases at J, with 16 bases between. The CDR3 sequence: CASSPMRALYNEQFF. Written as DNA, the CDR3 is TGTGCCAGCTCCCCGATGCGGGCTTTATACAATGAGCAGTTCTTC.

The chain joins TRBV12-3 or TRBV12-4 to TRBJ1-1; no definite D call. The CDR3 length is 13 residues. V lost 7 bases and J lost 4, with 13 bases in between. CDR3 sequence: CASTSPLSTEAFF. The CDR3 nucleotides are TGTGCCAGCACATCCCCTCTTTCCACTGAAGCTTTCTTT.

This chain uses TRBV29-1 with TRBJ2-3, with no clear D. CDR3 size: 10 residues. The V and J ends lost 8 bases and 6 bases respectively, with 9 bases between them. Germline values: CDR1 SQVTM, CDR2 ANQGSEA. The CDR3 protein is CSYGRDTQYF. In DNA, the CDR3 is TGCAGCTACGGCCGGGATACGCAGTATTTT.

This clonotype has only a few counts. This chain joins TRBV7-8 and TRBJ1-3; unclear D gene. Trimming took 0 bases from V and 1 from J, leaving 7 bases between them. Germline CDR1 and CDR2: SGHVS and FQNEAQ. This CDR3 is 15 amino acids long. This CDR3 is CASSLAMGSGNTIYF. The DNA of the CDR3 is TGTGCCAGCAGCTTAGCGATGGGTTCTGGAAACACCATATATTTT.

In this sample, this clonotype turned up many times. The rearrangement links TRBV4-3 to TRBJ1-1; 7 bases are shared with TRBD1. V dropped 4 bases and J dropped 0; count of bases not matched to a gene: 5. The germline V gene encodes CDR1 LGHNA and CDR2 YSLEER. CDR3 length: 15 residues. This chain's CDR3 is CASSLGQVMNTEAFF. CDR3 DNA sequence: TGCGCCAGCAGCCTAGGACAGGTCATGAACACTGAAGCTTTCTTT.

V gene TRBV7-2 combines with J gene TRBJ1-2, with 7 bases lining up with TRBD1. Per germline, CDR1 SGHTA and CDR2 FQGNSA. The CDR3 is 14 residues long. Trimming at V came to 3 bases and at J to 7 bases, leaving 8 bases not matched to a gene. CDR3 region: CASSFQGGLTGYTF. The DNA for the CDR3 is TGTGCCAGCAGCTTCCAGGGGGGGCTAACTGGCTACACCTTC.

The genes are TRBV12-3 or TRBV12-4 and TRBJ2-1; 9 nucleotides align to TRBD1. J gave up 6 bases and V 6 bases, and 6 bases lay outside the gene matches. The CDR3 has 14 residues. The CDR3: CASSPGQGFNEQFF. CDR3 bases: TGTGCCAGCAGCCCGGGACAGGGTTTCAATGAGCAGTTCTTC.

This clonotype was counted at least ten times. The CDR3 loop reads CASSYRTGEGYTF. As DNA, the CDR3 is TGTGCCAGCAGTTACCGGACAGGCGAAGGCTACACCTTC. The chain uses TRBV6-2 or TRBV6-3 and TRBJ1-2; 7 nucleotides line up with TRBD1. The ends lost 2 bases at V and 8 bases at J; junction bases unmatched: 5. Germline assignment: CDR1 MNHEY and CDR2 SVGEGT. The CDR3 extends over 13 amino acids.

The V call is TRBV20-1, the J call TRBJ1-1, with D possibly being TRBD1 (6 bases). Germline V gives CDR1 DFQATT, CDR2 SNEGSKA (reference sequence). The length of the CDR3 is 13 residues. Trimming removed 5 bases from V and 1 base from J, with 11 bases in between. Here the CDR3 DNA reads TGCAGTGCTCCCCTCAGGGGGAACACTGAAGCTTTCTTT. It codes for CSAPLRGNTEAFF.

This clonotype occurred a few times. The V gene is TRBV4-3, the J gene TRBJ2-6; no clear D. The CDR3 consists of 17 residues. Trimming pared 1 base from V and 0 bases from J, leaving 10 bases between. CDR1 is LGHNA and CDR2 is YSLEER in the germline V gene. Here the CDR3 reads CASSQAFRSSGANVLTF. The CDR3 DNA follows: TGCGCCAGCAGCCAAGCCTTCAGGTCCTCTGGGGCCAACGTCCTGACTTTC.

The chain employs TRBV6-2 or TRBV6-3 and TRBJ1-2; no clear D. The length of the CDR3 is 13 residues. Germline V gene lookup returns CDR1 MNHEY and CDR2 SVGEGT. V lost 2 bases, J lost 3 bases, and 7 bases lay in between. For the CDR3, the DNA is TGTGCCAGCAGTTACCCGGCTGACTATGGCTACACCTTC. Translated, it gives CASSYPADYGYTF.